A single sample gave rise to the 18 T cell receptor beta chains below, sequenced in a study of T-cell reconstitution after alpha-beta-depleted transplantation in children (dated by TCRdb to the mid-2010s). Taken with the paper, the label for treatment or condition translates to: allogeneic hematopoietic cell transplantation with graft depleted of TCRalphabeta T cells and CD19 B cells. Libraries were constructed by PCR. Sequencing relied on an Illumina HiSeq 2500. TCR library preparation used molecular barcoding, with unique molecular identifiers applied to normalize quantification of the TCRbeta repertoire. TCRdb cleaned the public reads at Q25 with fastp, built clones with MiXCR and kept in-frame beta chains. Each record represents a unique CDR3 protein, reported with the most common genes and DNA among its rows. This sample comprises about 200,000 distinct CDR3 sequences, approximately 6.9% of them detected only once. In total, the top ten clones hold about 5.9% of the sample.

The sequencing here drew on PBMCs, taken before TCRalphabeta/CD19-depleted stem cell transplant. The receptors were sampled from a boy younger than 10 with acute lymphoblastic leukemia, due to receive a stem cell transplant.

This clonotype was found many times. The J gene is TRBJ1-1, the V gene TRBV7-2; D call uncertain. Germline V gene lookup returns CDR1 SGHTA and CDR2 FQGNSA. V lost 3 bases and J 0 bases, leaving 5 bases between the germline ends. The CDR3 loop spans 13 amino acids. The CDR3 sequence is CASSFFLNTEAFF. The CDR3 DNA sequence: TGTGCCAGCAGCTTCTTCTTGAACACTGAAGCTTTCTTT.

This clonotype was picked up many times. The chain is built from TRBV27 and TRBJ2-5; no definite D call. Between the trimmed V and J ends, which lost 0 bases and 1 base, there was a span of 3 bases. Germline CDR1 reads MNHEY; CDR2 reads SMNVEV (reference sequence). There are 13 residues in the CDR3. Here the CDR3 DNA reads TGTGCCAGCAGTTTATCGATCCAAGAGACCCAGTACTTC. It is translated as CASSLSIQETQYF.

This clonotype was counted at least ten times. This chain links TRBV9 with TRBJ1-2; D remains ambiguous. The length of the CDR3 is 12 residues. Germline V gene sequence: CDR1 SGDLS, CDR2 YYNGEE. V lost 1 base and J lost 2, with 3 bases in between. CDR3 in amino acids: CASSVWNYGYTF. The CDR3 DNA reads as TGTGCCAGCAGCGTATGGAACTATGGCTACACCTTC. Complete variable domain (other parts from reference TRBV9 and TRBJ1-2): DSGVTQTPKHLITATGQRVTLRCSPRSGDLSVYWYQQSLDQGLQFLIQYYNGEERAKGNILERFSAQQFPDLHSELNLSSLELGDSALYFCASSVWNYGYTFGSGTRLTVV.

This clonotype has ten or more counts. This chain connects TRBV7-2 to TRBJ1-6; no clear D. The CDR3 contains 12 residues. CDR1 is SGHTA, CDR2 FQGNSA, per germline. V shed 4 bases and J shed 10 bases, with 8 bases lying between them. The CDR3 reads CASSYMESPLHF. CDR3 nucleotide sequence: TGTGCCAGCAGCTACATGGAATCACCCCTCCACTTT.

This clonotype has just one count. V is TRBV28 and J is TRBJ2-1; TRBD2 is a possible D gene (6 bases). The CDR3 extends over 16 amino acids. The V and J ends lost 5 bases and 2 bases respectively, with 16 bases between them. Germline CDR1 MDHEN, CDR2 SYDVKM. In DNA, the CDR3 is TGTGCCAGCAGTGAACCGGGGACTTCCCCCTACAATGAGCAGTTCTTC. This encodes CASSEPGTSPYNEQFF.

There are many counts of this clonotype. This chain connects TRBV5-1 to TRBJ2-1; TRBD2 aligns across 8 bases. Germline V CDR1 and CDR2: SGHRS, YFSETQ. This CDR3 region has 13 residues. Trimming cost V 3 bases and J 6 bases; bases outside gene matches: 2. The CDR3, as DNA: TGCGCCAGCAGCTGGACTAGCAGCAATGAGCAGTTCTTC. It codes for CASSWTSSNEQFF.

This clonotype has a handful of counts. V and J are TRBV29-1 and TRBJ1-1; possibly TRBD1 for D (5 bases). This CDR3 spans 12 amino acids. Germline V CDR1 and CDR2: SQVTM, ANQGSEA. The V end lost 3 bases, the J end lost 7 bases, and 12 bases lay between the germline ends. This chain's CDR3 is CSVEGGEGEAFF. CDR3 nucleotides: TGCAGCGTTGAGGGGGGTGAAGGTGAAGCTTTCTTT. The full variable domain, rest sourced from reference TRBV29-1 and TRBJ1-1, is SAVISQKPSRDICQRGTSLTIQCQVDSQVTMMFWYRQQPGQSLTLIATANQGSEATYESGFVIDKFPISRPNLTFSTLTVSNMSPEDSSIYLCSVEGGEGEAFFGQGTRLTVV.

The table lists this clonotype with many counts. The chain recombines TRBV27 with TRBJ2-6, with unresolved D. The CDR3 contains 12 residues. V lost 9 bases, J lost 1 base, and 4 bases lay in between. CDR1 and CDR2 from the germline V gene are MNHEY and SMNVEV (reference sequence). The CDR3 loop reads CASKSGANVLTF. DNA of the CDR3: TGTGCCAGTAAATCTGGGGCCAACGTCCTGACTTTC. Full variable domain (remainder filled in from reference TRBV27 and TRBJ2-6): EAQVTQNPRYLITVTGKKLTVTCSQNMNHEYMSWYRQDPGLGLRQIYYSMNVEVTDKGDVPEGYKVSRKEKRNFPLILESPSPNQTSLYFCASKSGANVLTFGAGSRLTVL.

This clonotype was counted at least ten times. The J gene is TRBJ2-3, the V gene TRBV7-6; a weak D match, TRBD2 (6 bases). This CDR3 comprises 16 residues. Germline lookup yields CDR1 SGHVS and CDR2 FNYEAQ. Trimming pared 5 bases from V and 3 bases from J, leaving 18 bases between. The CDR3 loop reads CASSPSGLPSTDTQYF. The CDR3 DNA is TGTGCCAGCAGCCCCAGCGGGCTCCCTTCAACAGATACGCAGTATTTT.

This clonotype was seen many times. This sequence joins TRBV3-1 and TRBJ2-7; possibly TRBD1 for D (6 bases). This CDR3 spans 14 amino acids. Trimming pared 1 base from V and 1 base from J, leaving 8 bases between. Germline values: CDR1 LGHDT, CDR2 YNNKEL (reference sequence). The CDR3 DNA follows: TGTGCCAGCAGCCAAGGACAGGTTTCCTACGAGCAGTACTTC. Its translation: CASSQGQVSYEQYF.

This clonotype was observed many times. The rearrangement joins TRBV5-4 to TRBJ1-2; TRBD1 matches 7 bases. The CDR3 totals 13 residues. Germline trimming cut 5 bases from V and 10 bases from J; bases unmatched to any gene: 11. Germline V gene lookup returns CDR1 SGHNT and CDR2 YYREEE (reference sequence). In nucleotides, the CDR3 is TGTGCCAGCAGGAACCGGGACAGTAATGTCTACACCTTC. Amino acid sequence: CASRNRDSNVYTF.

This clonotype has ten or more counts. The J gene is TRBJ2-3, the V gene TRBV28; 10 nucleotides line up with TRBD2. Trimming took 6 bases from V and 12 from J; bases not matched to a gene: 9. The CDR3 loop spans 13 amino acids. Germline loops: CDR1 MDHEN, CDR2 SYDVKM. DNA of the CDR3: TGTGCCAGCAGGCTAGCGGGGGCTCAGGCCCAGTATTTT. Translating it yields CASRLAGAQAQYF. Looking up the rest from reference TRBV28 and TRBJ2-3 gives the full variable domain: DVKVTQSSRYLVKRTGEKVFLECVQDMDHENMFWYRQDPGLGLRLIYFSYDVKMKEKGDIPEGYSVSREKKERFSLILESASTNQTSMYLCASRLAGAQAQYFGPGTRLTVL.

This clonotype has a count of ten or more. The rearrangement uses TRBV28 and TRBJ2-5, with TRBD1 identical over 7 bases. Germline values: CDR1 MDHEN, CDR2 SYDVKM. The CDR3 has 15 amino acids. Trimming at V came to 1 base and at J to 8 bases, leaving 10 bases not matched to a gene. The CDR3 here is CASSLSDRVGDTQYF. For the CDR3, the DNA is TGTGCCAGCAGTTTATCCGACAGGGTAGGGGATACCCAGTACTTC.

This clonotype showed up many times. This rearrangement joins TRBV7-2 to TRBJ2-7; D remains ambiguous. V was trimmed by 5 bases and J by 7 bases, leaving 12 bases between them. CDR3 size: 12 residues. Germline V gene data show CDR1 as SGHTA and CDR2 as FQGNSA. CDR3: CASSGPQREQYF. The DNA of the CDR3 is TGTGCCAGCAGCGGACCTCAGAGGGAGCAGTACTTC.

This clonotype was seen many times. The chain uses TRBV20-1 and TRBJ2-1; no firm D call. V gave up 1 base and J gave up 7 bases, with 14 bases separating them. Looked up from germline, CDR1 is DFQATT and CDR2 is SNEGSKA (reference sequence). The CDR3 contains 14 residues. CDR3 DNA sequence: TGCAGTGCTAGAGCGGGTCTTCAAAAAAATGAGCAGTTCTTC. Translated, it gives CSARAGLQKNEQFF.

This clonotype was recorded many times. This chain uses TRBV3-1 with TRBJ2-7; no definite D call. CDR1 LGHDT and CDR2 YNNKEL come from the germline V gene (reference sequence). The length of the CDR3 is 12 residues. With 0 bases removed from V and 4 bases from J, the gap between germline ends came to 4 bases. In nucleotides, the CDR3 is TGTGCCAGCAGCCAAGAAAAGTACGAGCAGTACTTC. Encoded protein: CASSQEKYEQYF.

The table lists this clonotype with many counts. The CDR3 region is CASSFGVAERTGELFF. For the CDR3, the DNA is TGTGCCAGCAGCTTCGGGGTAGCGGAGAGGACCGGGGAGCTGTTTTTT. The chain couples TRBV3-1 to TRBJ2-2, with D possibly TRBD2 on 6 matching bases. The ends were cut back, 5 bases at V and 5 bases at J, with 18 bases in the middle. Germline CDR1 is LGHDT and CDR2 is YNNKEL (reference sequence). The CDR3 runs 16 residues.

The chain uses TRBV7-2 and TRBJ2-2; no clear D. Germline V gene sequence: CDR1 SGHTA, CDR2 FQGNSA. The CDR3 totals 14 residues. Deletions cut 1 base from V and 4 bases from J, with 7 bases between. The CDR3 bases are TGTGCCAGCAGCTTAGGACTTTTCACCGGGGAGCTGTTTTTT. Translated: CASSLGLFTGELFF.